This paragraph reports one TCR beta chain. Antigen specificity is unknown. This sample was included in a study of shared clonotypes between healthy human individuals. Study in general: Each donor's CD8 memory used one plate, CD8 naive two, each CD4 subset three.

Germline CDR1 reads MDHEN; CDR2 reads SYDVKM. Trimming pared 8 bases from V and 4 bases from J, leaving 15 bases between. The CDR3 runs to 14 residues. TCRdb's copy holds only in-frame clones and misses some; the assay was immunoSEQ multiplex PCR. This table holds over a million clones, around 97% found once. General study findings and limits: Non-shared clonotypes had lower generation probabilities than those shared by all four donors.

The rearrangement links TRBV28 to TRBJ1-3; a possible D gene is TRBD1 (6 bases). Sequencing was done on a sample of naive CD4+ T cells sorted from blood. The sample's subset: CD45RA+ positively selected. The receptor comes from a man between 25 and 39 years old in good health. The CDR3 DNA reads TGTGCCAGCCAACCCGACAGGAGGGGAAACACCATATATTTT. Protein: CASQPDRRGNTIYF.